The clone carrying this T cell receptor (beta chain) appeared many times. The CDR3 has 15 amino acids. Germline CDR1 is LGHNT and CDR2 is FRNRAP. V was cut by 0 bases and J by 3 bases, with 11 bases left in between. This entry is derived from a study of T cells in Graves' hyperthyroidism and ophthalmopathy. RNA transcripts were the template for amplifying TCR beta CDR3 regions. TCR CDR3 underwent first-round RT-PCR with the HTBI primer set. MiXCR, run by TCRdb on the multiplex PCR reads, gives a single entry per CDR3 protein. The sample has some 420,000 distinct CDR3 sequences, approximately 13% seen once.

The chain joins TRBV12-5 to TRBJ2-5; D gene ambiguous. The TCR sequence derives from a woman between 18 and 30 years old with Graves' hyperthyroidism. Sequenced sample: blood. In DNA form, the CDR3 reads TGTGCTAGTGGTTTGGTACGCGAGCAGGAAGAGACCCAGTACTTC. Translated: CASGLVREQEETQYF.